The 5 T cell receptor beta chains below were found in one sample sequenced in a study of OX40 agonist ivuxolimab in advanced cancers. Receptor libraries were prepared by the immunoSEQ multiplex PCR assay. TCRdb provides this immuneACCESS table in a form limited to in-frame rearrangements. Some clones are lacking; in checked studies, under half of them reflect an unresolved V gene, and why the rest are absent is not known. The sample includes more than 50,000 clones, with 85% observed a single time. The top ten clones comprise 4% of the sample. The sequencing used CD4+ or CD8+ T cells sorted from blood, collected in a trial of the OX40 agonist ivuxolimab. Receptors were obtained from an adult with an advanced solid tumor such as melanoma, head and neck, liver or kidney cancer.

The count of this clone is one. The genes are TRBV2 and TRBJ1-5; D uncertain. Germline V gene lookup returns CDR1 SNHLY and CDR2 FYNNEI. The V gene lost 4 bases and the J gene lost 9 bases, with 13 bases spanning the gap. The CDR3 extends over 13 amino acids. CDR3 sequence: CASSAWFVGPQHF. As DNA, the CDR3 is TGTGCCAGCAGTGCCTGGTTCGTCGGGCCCCAGCATTTT.

The chain employs TRBV9 and TRBJ2-7, with D hard to call. V lost 0 bases to trimming and J lost 5 bases, with 15 bases between them. This CDR3 is built from 15 residues. Per germline, CDR1 SGDLS and CDR2 YYNGEE. The CDR3 DNA sequence: TGTGCCAGCAGCGTAGCCACGGACCGCATGCACGAGCAGTACTTC. Its translation is CASSVATDRMHEQYF. The whole variable domain, remainder taken from reference TRBV9 and TRBJ2-7, is DSGVTQTPKHLITATGQRVTLRCSPRSGDLSVYWYQQSLDQGLQFLIQYYNGEERAKGNILERFSAQQFPDLHSELNLSSLELGDSALYFCASSVATDRMHEQYFGPGTRLTVT.

A single count supports this clone. The chain combines TRBV2 with TRBJ2-1, with D uncertain. In germline, CDR1 is SNHLY, CDR2 FYNNEI. This CDR3 comprises 11 residues. V lost 5 bases, J lost 10 bases, and 9 bases lay in between. This chain's CDR3 is CASSYSLEQFF. CDR3 bases: TGTGCCAGCAGTTACTCCTTGGAGCAGTTCTTC.

The rearrangement uses TRBV18 and TRBJ2-1, with 12 bases that match TRBD1. Germline CDR1 is KGHSH and CDR2 is LQKENI. The CDR3 covers 14 residues. V was pared by 8 bases and J by 7 bases, with 6 bases of the junction left unmatched. CDR3 in amino acids: CASPGQGAPNEQFF. The CDR3 bases are TGTGCCAGCCCGGGACAGGGGGCGCCGAATGAGCAGTTCTTC.

A few counts support this clone. The rearrangement links TRBV5-4 to TRBJ2-2; D is unresolved. CDR1 is SGHNT, CDR2 YYREEE, per germline (reference sequence). The CDR3 is 14 amino acids. V lost 4 bases and J 6 bases, leaving 13 bases between the germline ends. CDR3 in amino acids: CASSPGERAGELFF. The DNA of the CDR3 is TGTGCCAGCAGCCCTGGCGAACGGGCCGGGGAGCTGTTTTTT.